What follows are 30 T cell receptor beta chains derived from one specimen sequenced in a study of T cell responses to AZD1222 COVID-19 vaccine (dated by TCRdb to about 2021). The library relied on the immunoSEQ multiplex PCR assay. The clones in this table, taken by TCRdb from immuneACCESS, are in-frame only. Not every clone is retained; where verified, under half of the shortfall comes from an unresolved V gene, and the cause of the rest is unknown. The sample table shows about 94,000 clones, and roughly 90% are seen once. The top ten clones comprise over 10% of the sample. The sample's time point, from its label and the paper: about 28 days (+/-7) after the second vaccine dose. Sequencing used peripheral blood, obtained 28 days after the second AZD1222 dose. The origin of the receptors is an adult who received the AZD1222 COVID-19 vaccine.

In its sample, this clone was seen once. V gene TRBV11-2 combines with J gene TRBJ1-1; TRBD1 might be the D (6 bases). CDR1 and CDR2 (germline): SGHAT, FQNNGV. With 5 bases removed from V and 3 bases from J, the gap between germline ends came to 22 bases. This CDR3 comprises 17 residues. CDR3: CASSTTRGYGRHTEAFF. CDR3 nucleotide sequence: TGTGCCAGCAGCACCACCAGGGGCTATGGTCGTCACACTGAAGCTTTCTTT.

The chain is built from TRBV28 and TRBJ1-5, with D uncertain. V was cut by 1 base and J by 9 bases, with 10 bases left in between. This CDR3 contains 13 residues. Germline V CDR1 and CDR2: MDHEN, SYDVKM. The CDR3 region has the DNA TGTGCCAGCAGTTTATACCGCCCAGGGCCCCAGCATTTT. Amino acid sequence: CASSLYRPGPQHF.

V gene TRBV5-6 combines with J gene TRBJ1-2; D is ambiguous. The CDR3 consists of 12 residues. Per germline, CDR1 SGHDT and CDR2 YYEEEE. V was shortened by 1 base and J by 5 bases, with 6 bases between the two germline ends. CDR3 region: CASSLYPYGYTF. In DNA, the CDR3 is TGTGCCAGCAGCTTGTACCCTTATGGCTACACCTTC. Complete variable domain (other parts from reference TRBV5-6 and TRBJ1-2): DAGVTQSPTHLIKTRGQQVTLRCSPKSGHDTVSWYQQALGQGPQFIFQYYEEEERQRGNFPDRFSGHQFPNYSSELNVNALLLGDSALYLCASSLYPYGYTFGSGTRLTVV.

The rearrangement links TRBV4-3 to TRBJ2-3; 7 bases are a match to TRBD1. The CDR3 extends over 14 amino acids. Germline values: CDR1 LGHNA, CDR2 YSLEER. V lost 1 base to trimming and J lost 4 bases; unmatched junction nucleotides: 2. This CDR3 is CASSQGQGPDTQYF. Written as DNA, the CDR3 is TGCGCCAGCAGCCAAGGACAGGGCCCAGATACGCAGTATTTT.

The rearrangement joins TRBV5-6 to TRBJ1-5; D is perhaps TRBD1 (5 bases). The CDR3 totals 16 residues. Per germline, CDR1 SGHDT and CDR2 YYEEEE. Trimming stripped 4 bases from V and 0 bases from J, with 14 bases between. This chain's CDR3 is CASSPAGGPSNQPQHF. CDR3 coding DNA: TGTGCCAGCAGCCCGGCTGGGGGACCTAGCAATCAGCCCCAGCATTTT.

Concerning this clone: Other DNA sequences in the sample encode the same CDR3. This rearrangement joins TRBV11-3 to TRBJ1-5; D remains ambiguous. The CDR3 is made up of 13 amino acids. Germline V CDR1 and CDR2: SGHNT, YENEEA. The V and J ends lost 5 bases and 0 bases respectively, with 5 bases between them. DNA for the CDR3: TGTGCCAGCAGCGGGGATAGCAATCAGCCCCAGCATTTT. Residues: CASSGDSNQPQHF.

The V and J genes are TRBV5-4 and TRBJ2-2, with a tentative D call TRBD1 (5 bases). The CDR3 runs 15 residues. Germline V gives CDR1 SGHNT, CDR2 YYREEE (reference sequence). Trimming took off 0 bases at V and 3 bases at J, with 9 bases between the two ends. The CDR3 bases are TGTGCCAGCAGCTTGGGACAGACCCACACCGGGGAGCTGTTTTTT. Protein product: CASSLGQTHTGELFF.

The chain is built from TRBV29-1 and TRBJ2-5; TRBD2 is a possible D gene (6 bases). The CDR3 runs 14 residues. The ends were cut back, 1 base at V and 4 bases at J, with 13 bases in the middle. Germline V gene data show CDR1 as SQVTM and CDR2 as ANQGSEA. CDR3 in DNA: TGCAGCGTTGAAGTTAGACTAGACGCAGAGACCCAGTACTTC. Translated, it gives CSVEVRLDAETQYF.

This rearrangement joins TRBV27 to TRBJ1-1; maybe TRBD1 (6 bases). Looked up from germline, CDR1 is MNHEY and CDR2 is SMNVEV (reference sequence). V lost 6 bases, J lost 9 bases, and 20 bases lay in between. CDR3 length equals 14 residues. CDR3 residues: CASRLTGWGEKAFF. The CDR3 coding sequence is TGTGCCAGCAGACTGACAGGTTGGGGGGAAAAAGCTTTCTTT.

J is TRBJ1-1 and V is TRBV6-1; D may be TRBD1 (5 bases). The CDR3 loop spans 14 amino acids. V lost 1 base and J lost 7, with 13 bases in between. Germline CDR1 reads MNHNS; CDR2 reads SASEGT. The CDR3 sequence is CASSEVGQDSEAFF. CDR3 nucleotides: TGTGCCAGCAGTGAAGTCGGCCAAGACAGTGAAGCTTTCTTT.

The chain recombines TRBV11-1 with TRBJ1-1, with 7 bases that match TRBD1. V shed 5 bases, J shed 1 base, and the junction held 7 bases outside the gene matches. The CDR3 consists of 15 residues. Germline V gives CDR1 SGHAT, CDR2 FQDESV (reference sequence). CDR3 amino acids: CASSLQGRGNTEAFF. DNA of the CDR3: TGTGCCAGCAGCCTACAGGGGAGGGGGAACACTGAAGCTTTCTTT.

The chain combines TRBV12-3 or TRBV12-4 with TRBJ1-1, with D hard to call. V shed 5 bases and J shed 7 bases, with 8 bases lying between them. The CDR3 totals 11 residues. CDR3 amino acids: CASSVWSEAFF. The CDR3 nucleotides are TGTGCCAGCAGTGTCTGGAGTGAAGCTTTCTTT.

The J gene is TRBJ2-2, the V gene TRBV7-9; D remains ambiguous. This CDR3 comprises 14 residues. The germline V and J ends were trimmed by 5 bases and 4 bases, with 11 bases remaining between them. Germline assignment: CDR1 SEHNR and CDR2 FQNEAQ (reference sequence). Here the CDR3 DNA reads TGTGCCAGCAGCCCGGATAAGGGCACCGGGGAGCTGTTTTTT. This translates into CASSPDKGTGELFF.

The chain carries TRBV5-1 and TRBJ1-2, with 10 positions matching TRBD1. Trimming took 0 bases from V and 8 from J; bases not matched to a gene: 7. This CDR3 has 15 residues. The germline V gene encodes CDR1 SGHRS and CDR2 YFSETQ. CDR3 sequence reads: CASSLAYGQGDGYTF. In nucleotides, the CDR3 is TGCGCCAGCAGCTTGGCTTATGGACAGGGGGACGGCTACACCTTC.

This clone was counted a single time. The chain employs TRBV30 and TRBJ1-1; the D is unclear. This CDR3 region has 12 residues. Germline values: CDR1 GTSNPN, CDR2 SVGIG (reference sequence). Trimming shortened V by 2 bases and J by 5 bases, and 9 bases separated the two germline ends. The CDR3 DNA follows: TGTGCCTGGAGTCGTTCGGTAACTGAAGCTTTCTTT. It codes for CAWSRSVTEAFF.

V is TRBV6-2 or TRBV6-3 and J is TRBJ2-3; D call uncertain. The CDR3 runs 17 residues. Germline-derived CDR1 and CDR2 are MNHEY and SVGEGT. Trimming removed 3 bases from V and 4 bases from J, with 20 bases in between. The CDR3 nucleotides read TGTGCCAGCAGTTATGCCCCAAGGTCGCTAGGCGCAGATACGCAGTATTTT. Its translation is CASSYAPRSLGADTQYF.

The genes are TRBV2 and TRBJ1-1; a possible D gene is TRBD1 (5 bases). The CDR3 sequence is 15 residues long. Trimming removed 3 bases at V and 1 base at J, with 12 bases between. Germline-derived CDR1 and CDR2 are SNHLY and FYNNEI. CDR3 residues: CASSEVGGANTEAFF. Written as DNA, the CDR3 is TGTGCCAGCAGTGAGGTCGGGGGTGCGAACACTGAAGCTTTCTTT.

The CDR3 here is CASTPTMTSYEQYF. CDR3 nucleotide sequence: TGTGCCAGCACGCCCACGATGACCAGCTACGAGCAGTACTTC. The chain carries TRBV6-5 and TRBJ2-7; the D is unclear. The CDR3 is made up of 14 amino acids. The germline V and J ends were trimmed by 7 bases and 3 bases, with 16 bases remaining between them. Per the germline V gene, CDR1 is MNHEY and CDR2 is SVGAGI.

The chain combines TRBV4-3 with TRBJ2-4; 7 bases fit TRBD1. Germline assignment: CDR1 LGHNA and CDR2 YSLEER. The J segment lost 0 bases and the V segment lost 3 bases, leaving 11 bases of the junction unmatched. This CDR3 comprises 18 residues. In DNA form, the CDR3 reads TGCGCCAGCAGCCAGGGCGAAGGGGGCGGGCTAGCCAAAAACATTCAGTACTTC. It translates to CASSQGEGGGLAKNIQYF.

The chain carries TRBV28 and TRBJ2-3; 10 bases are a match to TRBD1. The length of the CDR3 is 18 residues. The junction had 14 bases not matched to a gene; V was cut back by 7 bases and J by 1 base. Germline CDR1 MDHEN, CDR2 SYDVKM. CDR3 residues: CASTDGETGGVGTDTQYF. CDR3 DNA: TGTGCCAGCACCGATGGAGAGACAGGGGGCGTTGGCACAGATACGCAGTATTTT.

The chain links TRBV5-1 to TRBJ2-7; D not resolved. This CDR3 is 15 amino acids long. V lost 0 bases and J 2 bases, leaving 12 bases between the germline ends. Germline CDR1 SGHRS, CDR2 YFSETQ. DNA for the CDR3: TGCGCCAGCAGCTTGGGCCCGGTGGGAACCTACGAGCAGTACTTC. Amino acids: CASSLGPVGTYEQYF.

The CDR3 region has the DNA TGTGCCAGCAAGGGGAGTAACTCTGGGGCCAACGTCCTGACTTTC. This codes for CASKGSNSGANVLTF. The V and J genes are TRBV28 and TRBJ2-6; tentatively, D is TRBD1 or TRBD2 (5 bases each). V shed 7 bases and J shed 0 bases, with 10 bases lying between them. Germline lookup yields CDR1 MDHEN and CDR2 SYDVKM. The CDR3 runs to 15 residues. Looking up the rest from reference TRBV28 and TRBJ2-6 gives the full variable domain: DVKVTQSSRYLVKRTGEKVFLECVQDMDHENMFWYRQDPGLGLRLIYFSYDVKMKEKGDIPEGYSVSREKKERFSLILESASTNQTSMYLCASKGSNSGANVLTFGAGSRLTVL.

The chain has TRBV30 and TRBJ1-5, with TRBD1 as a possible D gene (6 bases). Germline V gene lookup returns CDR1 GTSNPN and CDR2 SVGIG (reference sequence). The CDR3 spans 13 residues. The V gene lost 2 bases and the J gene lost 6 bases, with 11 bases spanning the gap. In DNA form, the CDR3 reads TGTGCCTGGAGTCCAGGGGCTGGTCAGCCCCAGCATTTT. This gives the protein CAWSPGAGQPQHF.

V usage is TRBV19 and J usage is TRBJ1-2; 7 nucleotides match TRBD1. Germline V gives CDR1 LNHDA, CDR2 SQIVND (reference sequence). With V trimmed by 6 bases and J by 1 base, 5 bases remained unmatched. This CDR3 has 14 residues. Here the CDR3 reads CASRTGTVNYGYTF. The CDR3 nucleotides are TGTGCCAGTAGAACCGGGACAGTTAACTATGGCTACACCTTC.

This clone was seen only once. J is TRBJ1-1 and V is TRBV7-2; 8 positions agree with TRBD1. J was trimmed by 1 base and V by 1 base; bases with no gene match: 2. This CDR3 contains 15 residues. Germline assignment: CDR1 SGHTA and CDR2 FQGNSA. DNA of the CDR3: TGTGCCAGCAGCTTAGGTACAGGGGGGAACACTGAAGCTTTCTTT. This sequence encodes CASSLGTGGNTEAFF.

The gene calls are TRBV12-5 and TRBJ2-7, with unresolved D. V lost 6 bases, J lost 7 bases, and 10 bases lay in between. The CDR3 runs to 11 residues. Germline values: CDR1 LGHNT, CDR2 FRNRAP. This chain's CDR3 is CASGIYLEQYF. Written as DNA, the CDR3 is TGTGCTAGTGGCATCTATCTGGAGCAGTACTTC.

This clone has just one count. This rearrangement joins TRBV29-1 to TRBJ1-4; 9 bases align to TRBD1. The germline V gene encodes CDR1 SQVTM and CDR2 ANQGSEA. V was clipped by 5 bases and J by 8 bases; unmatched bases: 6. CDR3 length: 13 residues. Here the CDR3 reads CSVHMTGGEKLFF. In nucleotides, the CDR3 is TGCAGCGTTCACATGACAGGGGGAGAAAAACTGTTTTTT.

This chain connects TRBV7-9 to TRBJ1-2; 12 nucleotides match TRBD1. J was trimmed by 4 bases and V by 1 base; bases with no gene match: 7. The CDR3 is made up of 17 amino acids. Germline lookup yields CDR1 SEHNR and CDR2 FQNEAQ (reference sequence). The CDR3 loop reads CASSLGGQGAAVYGYTF. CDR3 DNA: TGTGCCAGCAGCTTAGGGGGACAGGGGGCGGCGGTCTATGGCTACACCTTC.

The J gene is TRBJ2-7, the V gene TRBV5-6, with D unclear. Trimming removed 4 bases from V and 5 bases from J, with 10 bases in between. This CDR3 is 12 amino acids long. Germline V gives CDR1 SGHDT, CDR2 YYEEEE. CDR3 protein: CASSRRTHEQYF. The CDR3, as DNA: TGTGCCAGCAGCCGTCGGACCCACGAGCAGTACTTC.

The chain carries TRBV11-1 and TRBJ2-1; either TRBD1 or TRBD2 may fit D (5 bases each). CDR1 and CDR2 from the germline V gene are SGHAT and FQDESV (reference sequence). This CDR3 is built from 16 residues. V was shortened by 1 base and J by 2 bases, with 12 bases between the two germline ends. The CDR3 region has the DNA TGTGCCAGCAGCTTAGGGGATGGGACCACCTACAATGAGCAGTTCTTC. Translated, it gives CASSLGDGTTYNEQFF.